A single sample is the source of the 16 T cell receptor beta chains below, sequenced in a study of regulatory T cells in long-lasting Graves disease. Time point: newly diagnosed GD, antithyroid drugs for less than 3 months. The TCR library was prepared using RNA isolated from PBMCs. Construction of the TCR beta libraries employed iRepertoire HTBI primers in conjunction with Arm-PCR of CDR3 regions. Using its own MiXCR run on the multiplex PCR reads, TCRdb lists one record per CDR3 protein. The sample lists hundreds of thousands of distinct CDR3 sequences, 15% to 20% occurring once. This sample also belongs to another study, concerning T cells in Graves' hyperthyroidism and ophthalmopathy.

Source: peripheral blood mononuclear cells (PBMCs), taken at new diagnosis, from a patient treated with antithyroid drugs. The receptors derive from a woman in her twenties or thirties with Graves disease.

The chain joins TRBV14 to TRBJ2-3; no clear D gene. CDR3 length: 15 residues. Deletions cut 1 base from V and 2 bases from J, with 10 bases between. Germline assignment: CDR1 SGHDN and CDR2 FVKESK. CDR3 sequence reads: CASSQVGGSTDTQYF. In DNA, the CDR3 is TGTGCCAGCAGCCAAGTCGGCGGTTCCACAGATACGCAGTATTTT. Full variable domain (rest looked up from reference TRBV14 and TRBJ2-3): EAGVTQFPSHSVIEKGQTVTLRCDPISGHDNLYWYRRVMGKEIKFLLHFVKESKQDESGMPNNRFLAERTGGTYSTLKVQPAELEDSGVYFCASSQVGGSTDTQYFGPGTRLTVL.

This clonotype has more than one count but fewer than ten. The genes are TRBV20-1 and TRBJ2-7; D unresolved. Germline V gene sequence: CDR1 DFQATT, CDR2 SNEGSKA (reference sequence). This CDR3 is 12 amino acids long. Trimming removed 2 bases from V and 4 bases from J, with 9 bases in between. The CDR3 nucleotides are TGCAGTGCTAGACAGGATGAATACGAGCAGTACTTC. Translating it yields CSARQDEYEQYF.

This clonotype was seen only a few times. At one of its ends the junction is not consistent with the germline gene, which may arise from a read error. The chain carries TRBV20-1 and TRBJ2-1; either TRBD1 or TRBD2 may supply D (5 bases each). CDR3 length: 9 amino acids. Per germline, CDR1 DFQATT and CDR2 SNEGSKA (reference sequence). The CDR3 DNA follows: TGCAGTGCAAGCCCAGGGACCCTCTTC. It is translated as CSASPGTLF.

This clonotype was counted between two and nine times. The rearrangement joins TRBV10-3 to TRBJ2-2; 9 bases are shared with TRBD1. Germline CDR1 and CDR2: ENHRY and SYGVKD. The V segment lost 5 bases and the J segment 4 bases; nucleotides outside the gene matches: 8. This CDR3 is 16 amino acids long. This CDR3 reads CAISNTGTGFTGELFF. The CDR3 DNA is TGTGCCATCAGTAACACCGGGACAGGGTTCACCGGGGAGCTGTTTTTT.

This chain uses TRBV18 with TRBJ1-2; D gene ambiguous. The germline gives CDR1 KGHSH, CDR2 LQKENI. The CDR3 contains 17 residues. The ends were cut back, 3 bases at V and 4 bases at J, with 21 bases in the middle. The CDR3 region is CASSPFGGSAGSYGYTF. CDR3 nucleotide sequence: TGTGCCAGCTCACCGTTCGGAGGGTCTGCAGGAAGCTATGGCTACACCTTC.

CDR3 amino acids: CAISESGTSSTQYF. As DNA, the CDR3 is TGTGCCATCAGTGAGTCGGGGACTAGCAGTACGCAGTATTTT. The chain recombines TRBV10-3 with TRBJ2-3; 9 nucleotides match TRBD2. The CDR3 is 14 residues long. The ends lost 0 bases at V and 8 bases at J; junction bases unmatched: 3. Germline CDR1 reads ENHRY; CDR2 reads SYGVKD.

At least ten counts were recorded for this clonotype. The V and J genes are TRBV6-1 and TRBJ1-2; D is unresolved. Germline V lookup: CDR1 MNHNS, CDR2 SASEGT. V lost 2 bases and J 4 bases, leaving 17 bases between the germline ends. CDR3 length: 16 amino acids. The CDR3 DNA follows: TGTGCCAGCAGTGAATTTGTGGGATCATCGAGCTATGGCTACACCTTC. The encoded protein is CASSEFVGSSSYGYTF.

This clonotype was detected ten times or more. CDR3 in amino acids: CASSPASFIAIGQFF. The DNA of the CDR3 is TGTGCCAGCAGTCCCGCCTCCTTTATAGCGATTGGGCAGTTCTTC. The chain combines TRBV28 with TRBJ2-1; a weak D match, TRBD2 (5 bases). V was cut by 5 bases and J by 12 bases, with 23 bases left in between. Germline V CDR1 and CDR2: MDHEN, SYDVKM. This CDR3 has 15 amino acids.

V gene TRBV19 combines with J gene TRBJ2-7; 15 bases match TRBD2. This CDR3 is built from 13 residues. Trimming removed 10 bases from V and 4 bases from J; junction bases left unmatched: 2. Germline CDR1 reads LNHDA; CDR2 reads SQIVND (reference sequence). DNA of the CDR3: TGTGCCACCGGACTAGCGGGAGGGTACGAGCAGTACTTC. The encoded protein is CATGLAGGYEQYF.

CDR3 bases: TGTGCCAGTAGTACCCAGGGTGGTGCCGGGGAGCTGTTTTTT. Protein sequence: CASSTQGGAGELFF. The V gene is TRBV19, the J gene TRBJ2-2, with D tentatively TRBD1 (5 bases). CDR3 size: 14 residues. With 4 bases removed from V and 6 bases from J, the gap between germline ends came to 12 bases. In germline, CDR1 is LNHDA, CDR2 SQIVND (reference sequence).

This clonotype has only a few counts. This sequence joins TRBV5-1 and TRBJ1-3; 10 positions agree with TRBD1. CDR3 length: 17 residues. CDR1 is SGHRS, CDR2 YFSETQ, per germline. V was pared by 6 bases and J by 2 bases, with 11 bases of the junction left unmatched. The CDR3 nucleotides read TGCGCCAGCATAACCCTTGCTGGGACAGGGGCTGGAAACACCATATATTTT. It yields the protein CASITLAGTGAGNTIYF.

In this sample, this clonotype turned up many times. The CDR3, as DNA: TGTGCCAGCAGACTAGCCTACGAGCAGTACTTC. Its translation: CASRLAYEQYF. The chain employs TRBV11-2 and TRBJ2-7; a weak D match, TRBD2 (5 bases). Germline V gene sequence: CDR1 SGHAT, CDR2 FQNNGV. The CDR3 is 11 amino acids. The V end was cut by 6 bases, the J end by 2 bases, with 5 bases between.

This chain uses TRBV19 with TRBJ2-2; D may be TRBD2 (6 bases). V shed 6 bases and J shed 8 bases, with 16 bases lying between them. The germline V gene encodes CDR1 LNHDA and CDR2 SQIVND (reference sequence). This CDR3 region has 14 residues. CDR3 nucleotides: TGTGCCAGTAGACCCGGACCTGGGGGGGGGGAGCTGTTTTTT. Its translation is CASRPGPGGGELFF.

This clonotype was seen repeatedly, ten times or more. The chain employs TRBV7-9 and TRBJ2-2; D not certain. V gave up 5 bases and J gave up 0 bases, with 13 bases separating them. This CDR3 has 16 residues. Germline V gene sequence: CDR1 SEHNR, CDR2 FQNEAQ (reference sequence). CDR3 loop: CASSAGRPTNTGELFF. The DNA of the CDR3 is TGTGCCAGCAGCGCAGGCCGACCCACGAACACCGGGGAGCTGTTTTTT.

The gene calls are TRBV12-5 and TRBJ1-1, with D perhaps TRBD1 (6 bases). The CDR3 totals 18 residues. Germline V gene data show CDR1 as LGHNT and CDR2 as FRNRAP. Trimming left V 0 bases short and J 4 bases short, with 21 bases between. In DNA, the CDR3 is TGTGCTAGTGGTTTGGTAGGGGGGGCCCTACTTGGGGGCACTGAAGCTTTCTTT. Protein sequence: CASGLVGGALLGGTEAFF. The variable domain in full, with the rest retrieved from reference TRBV12-5 and TRBJ1-1, is DARVTQTPRHKVTEMGQEVTMRCQPILGHNTVFWYRQTMMQGLELLAYFRNRAPLDDSGMPKDRFSAEMPDATLATLKIQPSEPRDSAVYFCASGLVGGALLGGTEAFFGQGTRLTVV.

This clonotype was seen more than once but under ten times. The V and J genes are TRBV20-1 and TRBJ2-2, with 10 bases matching TRBD1. The germline gives CDR1 DFQATT, CDR2 SNEGSKA (reference sequence). Trimming cost V 5 bases and J 6 bases; bases outside gene matches: 6. The length of the CDR3 is 14 residues. CDR3 DNA sequence: TGCAGTGCTTTTTTCGGACAGGGGGCCGGGGAGCTGTTTTTT. Its translation: CSAFFGQGAGELFF.